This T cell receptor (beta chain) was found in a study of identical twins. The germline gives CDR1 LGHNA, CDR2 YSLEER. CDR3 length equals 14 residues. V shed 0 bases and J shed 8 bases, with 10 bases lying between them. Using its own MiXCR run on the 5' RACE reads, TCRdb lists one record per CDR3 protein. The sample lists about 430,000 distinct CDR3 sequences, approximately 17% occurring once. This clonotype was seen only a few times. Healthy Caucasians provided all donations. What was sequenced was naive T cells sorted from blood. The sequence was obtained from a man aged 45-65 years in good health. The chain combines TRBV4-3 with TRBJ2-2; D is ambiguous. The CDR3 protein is CASSQDSIPGELFF. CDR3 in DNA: TGCGCCAGCAGCCAAGATTCCATACCGGGGGAGCTGTTTTTT.